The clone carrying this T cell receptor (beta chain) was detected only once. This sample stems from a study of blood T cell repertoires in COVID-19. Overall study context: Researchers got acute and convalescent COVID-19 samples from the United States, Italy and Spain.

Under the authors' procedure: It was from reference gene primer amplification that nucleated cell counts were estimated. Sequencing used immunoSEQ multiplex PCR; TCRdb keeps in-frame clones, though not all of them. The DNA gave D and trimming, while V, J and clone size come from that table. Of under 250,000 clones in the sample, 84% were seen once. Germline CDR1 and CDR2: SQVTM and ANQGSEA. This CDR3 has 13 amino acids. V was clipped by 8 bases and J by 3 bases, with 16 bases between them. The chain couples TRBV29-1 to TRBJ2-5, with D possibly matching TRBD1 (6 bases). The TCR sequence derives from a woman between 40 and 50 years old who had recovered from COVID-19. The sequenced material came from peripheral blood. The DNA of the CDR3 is TGCAGCTTCTTAGAGACAGGAGAAGAGACCCAGTACTTC. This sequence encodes CSFLETGEETQYF.